The present T cell receptor (beta chain) was sequenced within a study of blood T cells in healthy people across ages. Broader study findings: The recorded TCR beta diversity per million T cells decreased in a roughly linear manner with age.

The CDR3 covers 13 residues. V lost 6 bases to trimming and J lost 4 bases, with 12 bases between them. CDR1 is MNHEY, CDR2 SVGAGI, per germline. As regards this clonotype: Its antigen remains unknown.

PCR was performed a second time for about 7 to 11 cycles using a sample-barcoded 5' primer and a J-beta primer mix. TCRdb reprocessed the 5' RACE reads via MiXCR and lists one record per CDR3 protein. Among about 2 million distinct CDR3 sequences, around half were seen once, and the ten largest hold around 2.1%. The source material was blood. The rearrangement links TRBV6-5 to TRBJ2-5, with no clear D. The sequence was collected from a woman aged 40 to 50 in good health. CDR3 DNA sequence: TGTGCCAGCAGGAGCCGATGGCGAGAGACCCAGTACTTC. Its translation is CASRSRWRETQYF.